The T cell receptor (beta chain) under discussion was sequenced for a study of cytomegalovirus exposure and HLA in healthy donors. Study conclusions and caveats: In a later analysis, HLA-C alleles had the fewest associated TCRs, DRB1 alleles the most.

About this clone: Its antigen is not identified.

In the PCR, 60 Vbeta and 13 Jbeta primers were used. Clones were read by immunoSEQ multiplex PCR, and TCRdb kept only the in-frame ones, dropping some. Counted here are 100,000 to 150,000 clones, approximately 72% occurring once; the ten biggest clones make up 2.9%. Donors were nominally healthy when sampled, though unrecorded immune exposures were likely. The sequence was collected from a human donor in good health. The sample taken for sequencing was PBMCs.

For the CDR3, the DNA is TGTGCCAGCAGCGTGTTTTTTAAGCGGGAGGGCCACGCTGAGCAGTTCTTC. Translating gives CASSVFFKREGHAEQFF. This chain uses TRBV7-2 with TRBJ2-1; 10 bases agree with TRBD2. V dropped 5 bases and J dropped 9; count of bases not matched to a gene: 16. Germline V gene lookup returns CDR1 SGHTA and CDR2 FQGNSA. This CDR3 is built from 17 residues. The variable domain in full, with the rest retrieved from reference TRBV7-2 and TRBJ2-1, is GAGVSQSPSNKVTEKGKDVELRCDPISGHTALYWYRQSLGQGLEFLIYFQGNSAPDKSGLPSDRFSAERTGGSVSTLTIQRTQQEDSAVYLCASSVFFKREGHAEQFFGPGTRLTVL.